This TCR beta chain is drawn from a study of T-cell reconstitution after alpha-beta-depleted transplantation in children. Study results and limitations: Surviving recipient T cells and intrathymic progenitors accounted for some patients' high TCRbeta diversity at day 60. Reports say that about two months after transplant, the alpha-beta T cells came out of several hundred graft clones that had expanded. T-cell counts and diversity at one year post-transplant came mainly from newly produced T cells.

The V gene end was trimmed by 1 base and the J gene end by 14 bases; junction bases not matched to a gene: 6. Germline CDR1 and CDR2: SGHTA and FQGNSA. The CDR3 spans 13 residues. Researchers prepared the TCRbeta library using unique molecular identifiers, the study reports. TCRdb reanalysed the PCR reads using MiXCR and keeps one entry per CDR3 protein. This table holds around 490,000 distinct CDR3 sequences, 10% to 12% found once. This clonotype was found a few times. Its specificity is unknown. The genes are TRBV7-2 and TRBJ2-1; TRBD2 matches at 9 bases. This TCR was recovered from a female patient aged 2 to 10 who had a stem cell transplant for aplastic anemia, so the T cells may come from the graft donor. Sequencing was performed on PBMCs, mostly from graft donor cells, taken 180 days after TCRalphabeta/CD19-depleted stem cell transplant. The CDR3 nucleotides are TGTGCCAGCAGCTTAGTAGTTAGCGGGAGTGAGTTCTTC. Protein sequence: CASSLVVSGSEFF. Based on the CDR3 plus reference TRBV7-2 and TRBJ2-1, the full variable domain is GAGVSQSPSNKVTEKGKDVELRCDPISGHTALYWYRQSLGQGLEFLIYFQGNSAPDKSGLPSDRFSAERTGGSVSTLTIQRTQQEDSAVYLCASSLVVSGSEFFGPGTRLTVL.